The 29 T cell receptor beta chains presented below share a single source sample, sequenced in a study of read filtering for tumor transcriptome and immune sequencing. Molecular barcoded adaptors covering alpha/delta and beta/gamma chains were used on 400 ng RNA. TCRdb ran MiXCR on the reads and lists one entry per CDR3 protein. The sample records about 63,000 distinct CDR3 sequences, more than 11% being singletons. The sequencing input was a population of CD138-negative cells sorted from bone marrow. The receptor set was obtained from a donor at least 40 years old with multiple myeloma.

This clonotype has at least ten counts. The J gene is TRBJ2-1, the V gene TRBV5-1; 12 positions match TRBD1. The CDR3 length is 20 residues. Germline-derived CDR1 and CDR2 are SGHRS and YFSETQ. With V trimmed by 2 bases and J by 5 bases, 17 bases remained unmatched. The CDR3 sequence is CASSFRGQGALRGTDNEQFF. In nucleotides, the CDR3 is TGCGCCAGCAGCTTTAGGGGACAGGGGGCTTTGCGGGGAACCGACAATGAGCAGTTCTTC.

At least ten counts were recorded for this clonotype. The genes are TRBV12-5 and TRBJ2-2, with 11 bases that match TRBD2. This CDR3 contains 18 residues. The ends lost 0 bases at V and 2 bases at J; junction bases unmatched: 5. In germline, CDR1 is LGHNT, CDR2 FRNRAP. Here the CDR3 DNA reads TGTGCTAGTGGTTTGGTACTAGGGACTAGCGGTAACACCGGGGAGCTGTTTTTT. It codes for CASGLVLGTSGNTGELFF. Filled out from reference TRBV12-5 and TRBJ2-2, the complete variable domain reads DARVTQTPRHKVTEMGQEVTMRCQPILGHNTVFWYRQTMMQGLELLAYFRNRAPLDDSGMPKDRFSAEMPDATLATLKIQPSEPRDSAVYFCASGLVLGTSGNTGELFFGEGSRLTVL.

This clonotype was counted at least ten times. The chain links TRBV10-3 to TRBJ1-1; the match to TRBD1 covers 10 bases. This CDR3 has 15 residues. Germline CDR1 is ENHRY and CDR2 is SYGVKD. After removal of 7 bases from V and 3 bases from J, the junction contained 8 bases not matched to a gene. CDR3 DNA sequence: TGTGCCATCAACAGCCCGGGACAGGGGTACACTGAAGCTTTCTTT. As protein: CAINSPGQGYTEAFF.

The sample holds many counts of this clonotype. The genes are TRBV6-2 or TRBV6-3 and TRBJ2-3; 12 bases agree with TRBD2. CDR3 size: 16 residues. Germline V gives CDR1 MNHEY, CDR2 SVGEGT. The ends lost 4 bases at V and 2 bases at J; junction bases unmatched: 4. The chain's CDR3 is CASSFGLAGNTDTQYF. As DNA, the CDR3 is TGTGCCAGCAGTTTTGGACTAGCGGGAAACACAGATACGCAGTATTTT.

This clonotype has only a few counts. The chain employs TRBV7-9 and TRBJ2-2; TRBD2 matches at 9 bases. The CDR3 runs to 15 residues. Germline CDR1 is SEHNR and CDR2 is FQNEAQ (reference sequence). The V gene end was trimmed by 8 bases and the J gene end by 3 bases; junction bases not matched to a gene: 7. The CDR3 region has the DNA TGTGCCAGCGGCCGCGGGACTAGCTACACCGGGGAGCTGTTTTTT. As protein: CASGRGTSYTGELFF.

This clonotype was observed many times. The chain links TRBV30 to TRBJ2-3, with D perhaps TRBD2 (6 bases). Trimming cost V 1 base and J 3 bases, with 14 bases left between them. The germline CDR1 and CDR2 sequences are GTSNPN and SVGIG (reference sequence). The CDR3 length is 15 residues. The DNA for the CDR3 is TGTGCCTGGAGTGCTTGGGGAGGACAAACAGATACGCAGTATTTT. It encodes CAWSAWGGQTDTQYF.

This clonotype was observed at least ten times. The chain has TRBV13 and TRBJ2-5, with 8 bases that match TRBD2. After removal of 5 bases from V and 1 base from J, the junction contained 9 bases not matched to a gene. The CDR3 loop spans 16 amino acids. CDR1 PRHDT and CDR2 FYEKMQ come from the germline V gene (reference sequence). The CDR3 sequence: CASSPSGSTSQETQYF. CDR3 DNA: TGTGCCAGCAGCCCGAGCGGGAGCACAAGCCAAGAGACCCAGTACTTC.

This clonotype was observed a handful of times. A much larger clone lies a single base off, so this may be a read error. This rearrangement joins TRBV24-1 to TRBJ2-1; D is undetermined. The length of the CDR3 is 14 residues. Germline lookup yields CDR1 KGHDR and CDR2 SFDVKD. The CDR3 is CATNGIGSYIEQFF. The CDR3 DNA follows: TGTGCCACCAATGGGATTGGCTCCTACATTGAGCAGTTCTTC.

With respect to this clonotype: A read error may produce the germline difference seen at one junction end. The DNA of the CDR3 is TGTGCCGGCAGCACGGACAGTTACACTGAAGCTTTCTTT. Translating gives CAGSTDSYTEAFF. The genes are TRBV28 and TRBJ1-1; a weak D match, TRBD1 (6 bases). This CDR3 comprises 13 residues. Germline V lookup: CDR1 MDHEN, CDR2 SYDVKM.

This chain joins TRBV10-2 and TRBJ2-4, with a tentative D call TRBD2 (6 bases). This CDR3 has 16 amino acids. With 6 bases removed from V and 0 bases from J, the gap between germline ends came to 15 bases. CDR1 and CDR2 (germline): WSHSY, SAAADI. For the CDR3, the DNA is TGCGCCAGCAGCACCGGTTGGGGGGTAGCCAAAAACATTCAGTACTTC. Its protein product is CASSTGWGVAKNIQYF.

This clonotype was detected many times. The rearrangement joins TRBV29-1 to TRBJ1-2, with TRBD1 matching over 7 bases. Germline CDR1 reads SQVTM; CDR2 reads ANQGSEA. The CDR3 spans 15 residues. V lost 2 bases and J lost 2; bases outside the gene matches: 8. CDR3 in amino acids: CSVEPWDRMNYGYTF. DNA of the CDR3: TGCAGCGTTGAACCCTGGGACAGAATGAACTATGGCTACACCTTC.

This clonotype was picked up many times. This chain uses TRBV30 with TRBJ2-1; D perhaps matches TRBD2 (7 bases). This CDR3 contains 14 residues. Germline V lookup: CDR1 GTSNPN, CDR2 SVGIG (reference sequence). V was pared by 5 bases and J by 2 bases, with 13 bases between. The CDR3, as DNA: TGTGCCTGGGGGAGGGGGAAGGCCTACAATGAGCAGTTCTTC. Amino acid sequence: CAWGRGKAYNEQFF.

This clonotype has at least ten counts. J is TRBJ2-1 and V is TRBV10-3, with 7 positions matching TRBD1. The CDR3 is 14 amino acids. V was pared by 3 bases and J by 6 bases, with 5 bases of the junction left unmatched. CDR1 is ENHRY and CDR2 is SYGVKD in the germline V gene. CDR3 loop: CAISDWSGGNEQFF. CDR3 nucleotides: TGTGCCATCAGTGATTGGTCAGGGGGCAATGAGCAGTTCTTC.

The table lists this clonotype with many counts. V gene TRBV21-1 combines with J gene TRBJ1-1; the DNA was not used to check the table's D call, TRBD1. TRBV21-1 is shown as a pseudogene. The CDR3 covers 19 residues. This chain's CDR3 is CASSRESVDRDRIHTEAFF. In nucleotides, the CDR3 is TGTGCCAGCAGCCGAGAAAGTGTGGATAGGGACAGAATTCACACTGAAGCTTTCTTT.

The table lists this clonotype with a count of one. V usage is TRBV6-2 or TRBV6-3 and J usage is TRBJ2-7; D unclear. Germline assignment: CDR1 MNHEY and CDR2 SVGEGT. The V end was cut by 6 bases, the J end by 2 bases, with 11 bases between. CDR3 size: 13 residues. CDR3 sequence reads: CASSQCTTYEQYF. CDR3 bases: TGTGCCAGCAGCCAATGCACTACCTACGAGCAGTACTTC.

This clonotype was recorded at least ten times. CDR3 DNA: TGTGCCAGCAGCTTAGCGTGGACTAGCGGTTCGTACAATGAGCAGTTCTTC. Protein product: CASSLAWTSGSYNEQFF. The V call is TRBV11-3, the J call TRBJ2-1; 10 bases fit TRBD2. Trimming at V came to 1 base and at J to 4 bases, leaving 7 bases not matched to a gene. CDR3 length: 17 residues. In germline, CDR1 is SGHNT, CDR2 YENEEA. The whole variable domain, filled in from reference TRBV11-3 and TRBJ2-1, reads EAGVVQSPRYKIIEKKQPVAFWCNPISGHNTLYWYLQNLGQGPELLIRYENEEAVDDSQLPKDRFSAERLKGVDSTLKIQPAELGDSAVYLCASSLAWTSGSYNEQFFGPGTRLTVL.

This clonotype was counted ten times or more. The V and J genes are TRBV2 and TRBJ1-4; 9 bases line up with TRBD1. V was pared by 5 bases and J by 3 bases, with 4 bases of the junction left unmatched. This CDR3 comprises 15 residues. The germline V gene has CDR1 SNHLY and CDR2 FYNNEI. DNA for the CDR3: TGTGCCAGCAGTTCCAACAGGGGGCCTAATGAAAAACTGTTTTTT. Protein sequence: CASSSNRGPNEKLFF.

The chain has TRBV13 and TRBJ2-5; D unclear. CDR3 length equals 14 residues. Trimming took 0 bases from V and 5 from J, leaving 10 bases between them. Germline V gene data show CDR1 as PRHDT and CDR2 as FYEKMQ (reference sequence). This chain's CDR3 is CASSLGGILETQYF. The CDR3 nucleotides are TGTGCCAGCAGCTTAGGAGGGATCTTGGAGACCCAGTACTTC.

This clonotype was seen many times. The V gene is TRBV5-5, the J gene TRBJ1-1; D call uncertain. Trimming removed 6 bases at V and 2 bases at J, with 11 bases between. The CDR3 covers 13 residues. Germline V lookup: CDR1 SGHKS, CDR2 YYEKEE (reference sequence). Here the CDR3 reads CASTEVPNTEAFF. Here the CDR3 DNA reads TGTGCCAGCACGGAGGTACCCAACACTGAAGCTTTCTTT.

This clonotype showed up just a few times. The CDR3 here is CASSQTDRDSNQPQHF. CDR3 in DNA: TGCGCCAGCAGCCAAACAGATCGGGATAGCAATCAGCCCCAGCATTTT. V and J are TRBV4-1 and TRBJ1-5, with D unclear. V dropped 2 bases and J dropped 0 bases, with 11 bases sitting between them. The germline CDR1 and CDR2 sequences are MGHRA and YSYEKL. The CDR3 has 16 amino acids.

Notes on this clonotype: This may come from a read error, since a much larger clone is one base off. The CDR3 sequence: CSAASGGKTYEQFF. DNA of the CDR3: TGCAGTGCCGCAAGCGGCGGGAAAACCTACGAGCAGTTCTTC. The V gene is TRBV20-1, the J gene TRBJ2-1, with a possible D match to TRBD2 (6 bases). This CDR3 is built from 14 residues. V lost 6 bases and J 10 bases, leaving 22 bases between the germline ends. Germline V gene data show CDR1 as DFQATT and CDR2 as SNEGSKA (reference sequence).

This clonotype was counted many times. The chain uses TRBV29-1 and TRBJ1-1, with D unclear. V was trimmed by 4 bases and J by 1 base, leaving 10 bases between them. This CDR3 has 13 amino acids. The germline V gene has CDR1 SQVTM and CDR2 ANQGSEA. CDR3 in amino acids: CSVVSQTNTEAFF. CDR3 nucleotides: TGCAGCGTTGTGAGCCAGACGAACACTGAAGCTTTCTTT.

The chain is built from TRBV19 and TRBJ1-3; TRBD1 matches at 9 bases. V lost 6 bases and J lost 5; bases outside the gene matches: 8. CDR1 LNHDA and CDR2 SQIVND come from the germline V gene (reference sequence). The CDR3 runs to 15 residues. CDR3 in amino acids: CASSQRTGERNTIYF. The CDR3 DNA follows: TGTGCCAGTAGCCAACGGACAGGGGAAAGAAACACCATATATTTT.

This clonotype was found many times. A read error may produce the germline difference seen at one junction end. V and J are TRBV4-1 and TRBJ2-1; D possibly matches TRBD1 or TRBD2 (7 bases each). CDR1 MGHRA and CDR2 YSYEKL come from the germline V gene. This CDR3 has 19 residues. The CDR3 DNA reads TGCGTCAGCAGCCAAGATTGGGGGGGAAGGGGGCCCTCCTACAATGAGCAGTTCTTC. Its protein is CVSSQDWGGRGPSYNEQFF.

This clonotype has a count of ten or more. CDR3 amino acids: CASSPITHPLNEQFF. Here the CDR3 DNA reads TGTGCCAGCTCACCAATCACACACCCCCTTAATGAGCAGTTCTTC. The rearrangement links TRBV18 to TRBJ2-1; D remains ambiguous. The CDR3 totals 15 residues. Looked up from germline, CDR1 is KGHSH and CDR2 is LQKENI. V lost 2 bases and J 7 bases, leaving 15 bases between the germline ends.

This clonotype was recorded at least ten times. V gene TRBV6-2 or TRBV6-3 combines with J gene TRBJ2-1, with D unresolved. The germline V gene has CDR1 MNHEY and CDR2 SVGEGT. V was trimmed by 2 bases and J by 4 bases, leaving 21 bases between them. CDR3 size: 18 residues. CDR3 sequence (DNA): TGTGCCAGCAGTTACCCAAGCGACTCGCAGAGTCGATACAATGAGCAGTTCTTC. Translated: CASSYPSDSQSRYNEQFF.

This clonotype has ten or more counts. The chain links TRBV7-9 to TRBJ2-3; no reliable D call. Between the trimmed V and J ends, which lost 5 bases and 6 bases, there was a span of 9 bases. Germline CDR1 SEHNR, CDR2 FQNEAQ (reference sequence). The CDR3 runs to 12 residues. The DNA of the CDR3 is TGTGCCAGCAGCCCACGCTTGGATACGCAGTATTTT. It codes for CASSPRLDTQYF.

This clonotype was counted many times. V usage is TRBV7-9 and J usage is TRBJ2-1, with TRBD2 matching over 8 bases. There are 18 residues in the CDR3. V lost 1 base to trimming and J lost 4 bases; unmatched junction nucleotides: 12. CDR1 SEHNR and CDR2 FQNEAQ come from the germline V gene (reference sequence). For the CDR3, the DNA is TGTGCCAGCAGCTTAGGAGCGGGAGAAGTGGGGGGGTACAATGAGCAGTTCTTC. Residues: CASSLGAGEVGGYNEQFF.

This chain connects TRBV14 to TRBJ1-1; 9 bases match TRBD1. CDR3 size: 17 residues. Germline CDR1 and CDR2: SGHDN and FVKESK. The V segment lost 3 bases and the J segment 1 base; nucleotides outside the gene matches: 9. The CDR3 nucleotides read TGTGCCAGCAGCCACCCGAAGACGGACAGGGGGAACACTGAAGCTTTCTTT. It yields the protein CASSHPKTDRGNTEAFF.